What follows are 28 T cell receptor beta chains derived from one specimen sequenced in a study of glioma-infiltrating T cells. Amplification of TCR alpha and beta CDR3 regions from RNA used iRepertoire nested multiplex PCR. Each CDR3 protein gets one entry after TCRdb re-called the multiplex PCR reads with MiXCR. This repertoire shows a few hundred thousand distinct CDR3 sequences, around 38% found once; its top ten account for about 11%. Sequenced sample: glioma tissue, nonneoplastic brain tissue, or PBMCs (not recorded which). The receptors here all came from a human donor with low-grade glioma or glioblastoma, undergoing nonglioma brain surgery, or in good health (not recorded which).

Many counts were recorded for this clonotype. The chain recombines TRBV27 with TRBJ2-6; TRBD1 matches 8 bases. CDR3 length equals 17 residues. Germline assignment: CDR1 MNHEY and CDR2 SMNVEV (reference sequence). Trimming cost V 6 bases and J 0 bases; bases outside gene matches: 7. CDR3: CASSRRDRTSGANVLTF. In nucleotides, the CDR3 is TGTGCCAGCAGCCGCCGGGACAGGACCTCTGGGGCCAACGTCCTGACTTTC.

In the case of this clonotype: Being one base from a much bigger clone, this may be a read error. The CDR3 region has the DNA TGTGCCAGGAGTTGGGCTACAGGGACGAACACTGAAGCTTTCTTT. Translation: CARSWATGTNTEAFF. The chain uses TRBV28 and TRBJ1-1; weak D call: TRBD1 (6 bases). The CDR3 length is 15 residues. Germline loops: CDR1 MDHEN, CDR2 SYDVKM.

CDR3 in DNA: TGTGCCATCAGTGAGTTACCTAGGGGTCCAAACACCGGGGAGCTGTTTTTT. It specifies CAISELPRGPNTGELFF. The chain links TRBV10-3 to TRBJ2-2, with a weak D call TRBD1 (5 bases). The length of the CDR3 is 17 residues. From germline, CDR1 is ENHRY and CDR2 SYGVKD. V was shortened by 1 base and J by 2 bases, with 14 bases between the two germline ends.

As concerns this clonotype: One base away lies a much larger clone, so this may be a sequencing read error. The V and J genes are TRBV27 and TRBJ1-2; 7 bases align to TRBD1. Germline assignment: CDR1 MNHEY and CDR2 SMNVEV (reference sequence). The CDR3 covers 12 residues. The CDR3 region has the DNA TGTGTCACCAGCAGGGGGACGGGTGGCTACACCTTC. Amino acid sequence: CVTSRGTGGYTF.

This clonotype was seen a few times. The gene calls are TRBV19 and TRBJ1-5, with D possibly being TRBD1 (6 bases). V lost 7 bases to trimming and J lost 6 bases, with 19 bases between them. CDR1 is LNHDA, CDR2 SQIVND, per germline (reference sequence). The length of the CDR3 is 15 residues. CDR3 residues: CASKPGRLGGQPQHF. Written as DNA, the CDR3 is TGTGCCAGTAAACCCGGTCGCTTAGGGGGTCAGCCCCAGCATTTT.

This clonotype appeared a few times. V usage is TRBV20-1 and J usage is TRBJ2-3; 8 nucleotides match TRBD2. Germline V gives CDR1 DFQATT, CDR2 SNEGSKA (reference sequence). The CDR3 has 14 residues. The junction had 6 bases not matched to a gene; V was cut back by 4 bases and J by 3 bases. CDR3 nucleotide sequence: TGCAGTGCTACCAGCGGGAGAGGAACAGATACGCAGTATTTT. Its protein product is CSATSGRGTDTQYF.

The chain combines TRBV7-2 with TRBJ2-7; 8 nucleotides match TRBD2. This CDR3 has 16 residues. Germline loops: CDR1 SGHTA, CDR2 FQGNSA. With 5 bases clipped from V and 0 bases from J, the junction kept 9 bases outside the gene matches. The CDR3 here is CASSPPSGRLSYEQYF. As DNA, the CDR3 is TGTGCCAGCAGCCCCCCCAGCGGGAGACTCTCCTACGAGCAGTACTTC.

This clonotype was seen a few times. The genes are TRBV7-9 and TRBJ1-2; D call uncertain. CDR1 SEHNR and CDR2 FQNEAQ come from the germline V gene (reference sequence). CDR3 length equals 13 residues. Trimming removed 4 bases from V and 7 bases from J, with 13 bases in between. In DNA, the CDR3 is TGTGCCAGCAGCTCCGAAGTCTCATCTGGCTACACCTTC. Translated, it gives CASSSEVSSGYTF.

V is TRBV5-1 and J is TRBJ2-5; 10 nucleotides agree with TRBD1. Germline assignment: CDR1 SGHRS and CDR2 YFSETQ. The CDR3 extends over 17 amino acids. V lost 2 bases and J lost 2; bases outside the gene matches: 9. The DNA of the CDR3 is TGCGCCAGCAGCTTTCCCGGACAGGGGGGTTCACAAGAGACCCAGTACTTC. Translated: CASSFPGQGGSQETQYF.

Only a few counts were recorded for this clonotype. V and J are TRBV24-1 and TRBJ2-7; weak D call: TRBD2 (6 bases). Germline V lookup: CDR1 KGHDR, CDR2 SFDVKD. The CDR3 spans 11 residues. V lost 7 bases, J lost 5 bases, and 8 bases lay in between. This CDR3 is CATSGGDEQYF. The DNA for the CDR3 is TGTGCCACCAGCGGGGGAGACGAGCAGTACTTC.

In this sample, this clonotype turned up a few times. This chain connects TRBV28 to TRBJ2-7, with 11 bases fitting TRBD2. V dropped 8 bases and J dropped 1; count of bases not matched to a gene: 7. This CDR3 comprises 15 residues. Germline lookup yields CDR1 MDHEN and CDR2 SYDVKM. This chain's CDR3 is CASFPTSGSSYEQYF. The CDR3 DNA sequence: TGTGCCAGCTTTCCTACTAGCGGGAGTTCCTACGAGCAGTACTTC.

This clonotype was picked up many times. The chain joins TRBV28 to TRBJ2-3; TRBD2 matches 8 bases. Germline V gene data show CDR1 as MDHEN and CDR2 as SYDVKM. The CDR3 totals 15 residues. The V and J ends lost 8 bases and 1 base, in that order; junction bases with no gene match: 8. In DNA, the CDR3 is TGTGCCAGCGGACTAAGCGGGAGCCGCACAGATACGCAGTATTTT. Translated, it gives CASGLSGSRTDTQYF.

The table lists this clonotype with a few counts. The chain employs TRBV7-3 and TRBJ2-7; 7 bases fit TRBD1. Germline CDR1 is SGHTA and CDR2 is FQGTGA. The CDR3 runs to 13 residues. Unmatched junction bases numbered 2, after V lost 3 bases and J lost 3 bases. CDR3 sequence reads: CASSLYRGYEQYF. In nucleotides, the CDR3 is TGTGCCAGCAGCTTGTACAGGGGCTACGAGCAGTACTTC.

As concerns this clonotype: A much larger clone sits a single nucleotide away, making a read error possible. This rearrangement joins TRBV27 to TRBJ1-5; 9 nucleotides line up with TRBD1. V shed 6 bases and J 7 bases; nucleotides not matched to a gene: 19. This CDR3 is built from 18 residues. CDR1 and CDR2 (germline): MNHEY, SMNVEV (reference sequence). The CDR3 DNA reads as TGTGCCAGCAGCCCACTGGGGTCAAAGACAGGGGGAGAACAGCCCCAGCATTTT. It is translated as CASSPLGSKTGGEQPQHF.

This clonotype was seen a few times. V is TRBV6-5 and J is TRBJ1-1; the D gene is possibly TRBD1 (5 bases). This CDR3 contains 13 residues. Trimming left V 10 bases short and J 5 bases short, with 17 bases between. The V gene's germline CDR1 is MNHEY and CDR2 SVGAGI. The CDR3, as DNA: TGTGCCATCAGCGAGGTCGGGGGAACTGAAGCTTTCTTT. Its translation: CAISEVGGTEAFF.

Comments on this clonotype: No conserved phenylalanine or tryptophan is present at the end of the CDR3, so a read error is the likely explanation. The CDR3 region has the DNA TGTGCCAGCTCACGTTTGACAGTCGTTGGAAACACCATATATTCT. Translated, it gives CASSRLTVVGNTIYS. The chain recombines TRBV18 with TRBJ1-3; the D gene is possibly TRBD1 (5 bases). CDR1 and CDR2 (germline): KGHSH, LQKENI. The length of the CDR3 is 15 residues. V gave up 4 bases and J gave up 3 bases, with 13 bases separating them.

Only a few counts were recorded for this clonotype. The rearrangement links TRBV20-1 to TRBJ1-1; weak D call: TRBD1 (6 bases). V lost 6 bases to trimming and J lost 2 bases, with 13 bases between them. The V gene's germline CDR1 is DFQATT and CDR2 SNEGSKA (reference sequence). This CDR3 has 13 residues. The CDR3 DNA reads as TGCAGTGCGGCAGGGGAGTACAACACTGAAGCTTTCTTT. It encodes CSAAGEYNTEAFF.

This clonotype came up many times. The rearrangement links TRBV27 to TRBJ2-5; tentative D call: TRBD1 (5 bases). Germline CDR1 MNHEY, CDR2 SMNVEV (reference sequence). The V end lost 5 bases, the J end lost 3 bases, and 13 bases lay between the germline ends. The CDR3 extends over 14 amino acids. CDR3 amino acids: CASSPDSYKETQYF. In DNA form, the CDR3 reads TGTGCCAGCAGTCCCGACAGTTACAAAGAGACCCAGTACTTC.

This clonotype was recorded once. Being one base from a much bigger clone, this may be a read error. This chain joins TRBV27 and TRBJ2-1; unclear D gene. This CDR3 spans 16 amino acids. CDR1 is MNHEY, CDR2 SMNVEV, per germline (reference sequence). Trimming took 1 base from V and 6 from J, leaving 16 bases between them. CDR3 in DNA: TGTGCCAGCAGTTTATTAGGGTTTGCCACCTGCAATGAGCAGTTCTTC. Its protein product is CASSLLGFATCNEQFF.

In regard to this clonotype: A read error is possible here, since a much larger clone lies one base away. The gene calls are TRBV28 and TRBJ2-1; D is undetermined. Germline V gene data show CDR1 as MDHEN and CDR2 as SYDVKM. CDR3 length equals 14 residues. V was pared by 1 base and J by 4 bases, with 8 bases between. In nucleotides, the CDR3 is TGTGCCAGCAGTTTATTGGCGGAGTACAATGAGCAGTTCTTC. Protein: CASSLLAEYNEQFF.

CDR3 coding DNA: TGTGCCAGCAGTGAAGCGCTTCCTAGCATGAACACCGGGGAGCTGTTTTTT. Encoded protein: CASSEALPSMNTGELFF. The genes are TRBV6-1 and TRBJ2-2; perhaps TRBD2 as D (5 bases). The V gene's germline CDR1 is MNHNS and CDR2 SASEGT. Trimming cost V 0 bases and J 1 base, with 12 bases left between them. This CDR3 has 17 amino acids.

The chain is built from TRBV27 and TRBJ2-3; D is undetermined. The CDR3 has 15 residues. In germline, CDR1 is MNHEY, CDR2 SMNVEV (reference sequence). Trimming pared 5 bases from V and 1 base from J, leaving 13 bases between. In DNA, the CDR3 is TGTGCCAGCAGTCCTAAAACAGCCCGCACAGATACGCAGTATTTT. As protein: CASSPKTARTDTQYF.

Only a few counts were recorded for this clonotype. This chain joins TRBV20-1 and TRBJ2-5; D is perhaps TRBD1 or TRBD2 (5 bases each). V was pared by 0 bases and J by 7 bases, with 21 bases between. This CDR3 region has 16 residues. CDR1 DFQATT and CDR2 SNEGSKA come from the germline V gene (reference sequence). The CDR3 region is CSARDRIGTKKMTQYF. As DNA, the CDR3 is TGCAGTGCTAGAGATCGTATAGGGACGAAGAAAATGACCCAGTACTTC.

This chain joins TRBV20-1 and TRBJ2-3; 14 nucleotides line up with TRBD2. Germline V gene lookup returns CDR1 DFQATT and CDR2 SNEGSKA (reference sequence). CDR3 length equals 17 residues. The V and J ends lost 0 bases and 1 base, in that order; junction bases with no gene match: 3. CDR3: CSARDSGLAGGTDTQYF. Here the CDR3 DNA reads TGCAGTGCTAGAGATTCGGGACTAGCGGGGGGCACAGATACGCAGTATTTT.

This clonotype was picked up a small number of times. The rearrangement links TRBV27 to TRBJ2-7; D is possibly TRBD2 (5 bases). V was cut by 6 bases and J by 6 bases, with 12 bases left in between. From germline, CDR1 is MNHEY and CDR2 SMNVEV (reference sequence). There are 12 residues in the CDR3. The CDR3 nucleotides are TGTGCCAGCAGAAACCTAGCTCTCGAGCAGTACTTC. As protein: CASRNLALEQYF.

A remark on this clonotype: A junction end diverges from the germline sequence, so it may reflect a read error. The chain is built from TRBV2 and TRBJ2-1; D gene ambiguous. The CDR3 length is 14 residues. Germline values: CDR1 SNHLY, CDR2 FYNNEI. CDR3 sequence reads: CASREDAANNEQFF. CDR3 DNA: TGTGCCAGCAGGGAAGACGCTGCGAACAATGAGCAGTTCTTC.

The genes are TRBV3-1 and TRBJ2-3; 9 positions match TRBD2. Germline CDR1 is LGHDT and CDR2 is YNNKEL (reference sequence). The CDR3 is 14 amino acids. V lost 6 bases, J lost 7 bases, and 8 bases stayed unmatched. The CDR3 region has the DNA TGTGCCAGCAGGAGTAGCGGGAGTGTGAATACGCAGTATTTT. Protein product: CASRSSGSVNTQYF.

This clonotype appeared many times. V and J are TRBV28 and TRBJ2-6; D is ambiguous. Germline V gene sequence: CDR1 MDHEN, CDR2 SYDVKM. Trimming pared 10 bases from V and 0 bases from J, leaving 19 bases between. This CDR3 spans 17 amino acids. Here the CDR3 reads CATARPGLSSGANVLTF. The CDR3 DNA follows: TGTGCCACTGCGAGGCCCGGGCTTAGCTCTGGGGCCAACGTCCTGACTTTC.